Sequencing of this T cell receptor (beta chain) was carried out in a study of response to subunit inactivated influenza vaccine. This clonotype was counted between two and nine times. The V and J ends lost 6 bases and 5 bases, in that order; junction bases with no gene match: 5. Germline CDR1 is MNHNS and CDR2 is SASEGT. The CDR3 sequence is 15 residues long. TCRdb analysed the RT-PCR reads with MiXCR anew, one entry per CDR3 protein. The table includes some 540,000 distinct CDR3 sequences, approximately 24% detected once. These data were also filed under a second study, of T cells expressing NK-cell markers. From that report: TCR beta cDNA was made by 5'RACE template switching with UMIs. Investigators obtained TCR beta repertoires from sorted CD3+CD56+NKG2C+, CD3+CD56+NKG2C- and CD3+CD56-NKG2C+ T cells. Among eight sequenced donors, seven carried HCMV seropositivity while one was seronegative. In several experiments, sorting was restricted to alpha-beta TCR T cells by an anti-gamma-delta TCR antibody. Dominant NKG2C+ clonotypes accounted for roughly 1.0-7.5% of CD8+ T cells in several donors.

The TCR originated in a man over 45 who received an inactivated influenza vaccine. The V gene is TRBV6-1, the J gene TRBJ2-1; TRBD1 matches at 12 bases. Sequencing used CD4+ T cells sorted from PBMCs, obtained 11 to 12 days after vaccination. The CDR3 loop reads CASSAGQGAHNEQFF. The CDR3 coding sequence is TGTGCCAGCAGCGCGGGACAGGGGGCGCACAATGAGCAGTTCTTC.